This TCR beta chain was sequenced in a study of human T cells and chemical hapten exposure. Time point noted: pre-sensitization, week 0. Treatment described: therapeutic diphenylcyclopropenone sensitization with weekly scalp DPC. This clonotype was observed many times. The CDR3 sequence is 16 residues long. CDR1 and CDR2 from the germline V gene are SGHDT and YYEEEE. The V end lost 5 bases, the J end lost 4 bases, and 21 bases lay between the germline ends. In TCRdb, the RACE reads were re-called with MiXCR into one record per CDR3 protein. The table includes about 350,000 distinct CDR3 sequences, about 5.4% detected once.

This sample comprised whole blood, obtained in connection with sensitization to the hapten diphenylcyclopropenone (DPC). This TCR derives from a woman aged 18-29 years with alopecia areata. Some clones in this sample may be carry-over from other donors' samples. This chain links TRBV5-6 with TRBJ1-1; D is possibly TRBD1 (5 bases). CDR3 in DNA: TGTGCCAGCAGTCAACGAGGGGTCCGGACGAGCACTGAAGCTTTCTTT. Amino acids: CASSQRGVRTSTEAFF.